This is a list of T cell receptor beta chains from one sample in a study of cytotoxic CD8 clonotypes in ibrutinib-treated CLL. Using immunoSEQ multiplex PCR, the repertoire was profiled, and TCRdb retains in-frame clones only, with some absent. This sample has about 80,000 clones; around 75% occur once, and the top ten carry about 4.4%. Source: PBMCs, taken after 12 months of ibrutinib treatment. The receptors come from a human donor with chronic lymphocytic leukemia. Each CDR3 is given with its conserved first and last residue. The D gene is left open where the match is weak. A clone size is listed for some rows: how often the clone was seen (once, few, many), or a class if it is expanded.

clone_size,v_call,j_call,d_call,cdr3_aa,cdr3_nt
few,TRBV7-6,TRBJ2-3,TRBD2,CASSPSGGARDTQYF,TGTGCCAGCAGCCCCAGCGGGGGGGCCAGAGATACGCAGTATTTT
once,TRBV27,TRBJ1-4,.,CASSWSGPSNEKLFF,TGTGCCAGCAGTTGGTCCGGGCCGTCCAATGAAAAACTGTTTTTT
.,TRBV27,TRBJ2-1,TRBD2,CASSLSYGGNEQFF,TGTGCCAGCAGTTTATCGTACGGGGGGAATGAGCAGTTCTTC
.,TRBV28,TRBJ2-7,.,CASVHGSSYEQYF,TGTGCCAGCGTCCACGGTAGCTCCTACGAGCAGTACTTC
.,TRBV5-1,TRBJ2-3,.,CASSLVQPSTDTQYF,TGCGCCAGCAGCTTGGTCCAGCCTAGCACAGATACGCAGTATTTT
.,TRBV5-1,TRBJ2-1,TRBD2,CASRHTSGLYNEQFF,TGCGCCAGCAGGCATACTAGCGGCCTCTACAATGAGCAGTTCTTC
.,TRBV7-8,TRBJ2-7,TRBD2,CATKTSGFSGEQYF,TGTGCCACCAAGACTAGCGGTTTTTCGGGCGAGCAGTACTTC
once,TRBV11-3,TRBJ2-7,.,CASSPDMGLEQYF,TGTGCCAGCAGCCCCGACATGGGTCTCGAGCAGTACTTC
.,TRBV5-4,TRBJ2-3,TRBD1,CASSLAGQASTDTQYF,TGTGCCAGCAGCTTGGCCGGACAGGCGAGCACAGATACGCAGTATTTT
once,TRBV18,TRBJ2-1,TRBD1,CASSPGTGGYNEQFF,TGTGCCAGCTCCCCCGGGACAGGGGGCTACAATGAGCAGTTCTTC
.,TRBV4-3,TRBJ2-7,.,CASSQEGRPYEQYF,TGCGCCAGCAGCCAAGAAGGACGACCCTACGAGCAGTACTTC
.,TRBV30,TRBJ1-1,TRBD1,CAWSLTGGAAFF,TGTGCCTGGAGTCTAACAGGGGGCGCAGCTTTCTTT
.,TRBV14,TRBJ1-1,.,CASSPSQIEAFF,TGTGCCAGCAGCCCAAGCCAGATTGAAGCTTTCTTT
once,TRBV5-1,TRBJ2-3,.,CASSLAPPPPDTQYF,TGCGCCAGCAGCCTTGCCCCCCCTCCCCCGGATACGCAGTATTTT
.,TRBV27,TRBJ2-5,.,CASSLSGGVKTQYF,TGTGCCAGCAGTTTATCCGGGGGCGTGAAGACCCAGTACTTC
few,TRBV28,TRBJ1-1,.,CASSSPGGRRTEAFF,TGTGCCAGCAGTTCCCCCGGGGGCCGCCGCACTGAAGCTTTCTTT
.,TRBV4-3,TRBJ2-4,TRBD2,CASSQDPSGGVENIQYF,TGCGCCAGCAGCCAAGATCCTAGCGGGGGGGTAGAAAACATTCAGTACTTC
.,TRBV28,TRBJ2-3,.,CASSAALGRGNTDTQYF,TGTGCCAGCAGTGCCGCCCTGGGGCGGGGCAACACAGATACGCAGTATTTT
.,TRBV7-9,TRBJ1-2,.,CASSFGGNYGYTF,TGTGCCAGCAGCTTCGGGGGTAACTATGGCTACACCTTC
.,TRBV7-8,TRBJ2-2,TRBD1,CASGPRDRGWTGELFF,TGTGCCAGCGGGCCCCGGGACAGGGGCTGGACCGGGGAGCTGTTTTTT
.,TRBV5-4,TRBJ2-3,TRBD1,CASSDRRTGSTDTQYF,TGTGCCAGCAGCGACCGCCGGACAGGCTCCACAGATACGCAGTATTTT
.,TRBV7-2,TRBJ1-2,.,CASSPHREGGYTF,TGTGCCAGCAGCCCCCACAGGGAGGGGGGCTACACCTTC
.,TRBV5-1,TRBJ2-1,.,CASSSPSPGWSGEQFF,TGCGCCAGCAGCTCCCCCTCCCCAGGGTGGTCCGGTGAGCAGTTCTTC
.,TRBV7-9,TRBJ1-2,.,CASSLGGEGYGYTF,TGTGCCAGCAGCTTAGGAGGGGAGGGCTATGGCTACACCTTC
.,TRBV2,TRBJ2-3,.,CASSGQAAAQSPPYF,TGTGCCAGCAGTGGACAGGCCGCGGCCCAAAGCCCCCCGTATTTT
few,TRBV5-1,TRBJ1-1,.,CASSLSPYPNTEAFF,TGCGCCAGCAGCTTAAGCCCCTACCCCAACACTGAAGCTTTCTTT
.,TRBV15,TRBJ1-4,.,CATSTSPGDEKLFF,TGTGCCACCAGCACAAGCCCCGGGGACGAAAAACTGTTTTTT
.,TRBV6-6,TRBJ1-3,.,CASSYRLGLAAIYF,TGTGCCAGCAGTTACCGGTTGGGCCTAGCTGCCATATATTTT
.,TRBV5-1,TRBJ2-6,.,CASSLGGAGSGANVLTF,TGCGCCAGCAGCCTGGGCGGGGCCGGATCTGGGGCCAACGTCCTGACTTTC
.,TRBV30,TRBJ1-6,.,CAWSSPRTVASPLHF,TGTGCCTGGAGTTCCCCACGGACAGTGGCTTCACCCCTCCACTTT
once,TRBV28,TRBJ1-6,.,CASSLGDSPLHF,TGTGCCAGCAGTTTGGGGGATTCACCCCTCCACTTT
.,TRBV5-1,TRBJ2-6,TRBD2,CASTPRGGPTGANVLTF,TGCGCCAGCACCCCCCGGGGGGGCCCCACTGGGGCCAACGTCCTGACTTTC
.,TRBV7-2,TRBJ1-5,TRBD1,CASSSQGALGQPQHF,TGTGCCAGCAGCTCACAGGGGGCGCTGGGTCAGCCCCAGCATTTT
.,TRBV13,TRBJ2-1,.,CASSPGLPLSSYNEQFF,TGTGCCAGCAGCCCCGGACTACCTCTGAGCTCCTACAATGAGCAGTTCTTC
.,TRBV6-5,TRBJ2-3,.,CARDGGSDTQYF,TGTGCCAGGGACGGAGGGTCAGATACGCAGTATTTT
few,TRBV10-3,TRBJ2-7,TRBD2,CAISPGGGPYEQYF,TGTGCCATCAGCCCGGGGGGGGGCCCCTACGAGCAGTACTTC
.,TRBV28,TRBJ1-5,.,CASRGRGPQHF,TGTGCCAGCCGGGGCAGGGGGCCCCAGCATTTT
.,TRBV6-5,TRBJ2-3,.,CASSYWDTQYF,TGTGCCAGCAGTTACTGGGATACGCAGTATTTT
.,TRBV19,TRBJ1-6,.,CASSIRAVNSPLHF,TGTGCCAGTAGTATTCGAGCGGTGAATTCACCCCTCCACTTT
.,TRBV5-1,TRBJ2-7,TRBD2,CASSQSSGTGEQYF,TGCGCCAGCAGCCAGTCCAGCGGGACGGGGGAGCAGTACTTC
.,TRBV7-8,TRBJ2-5,.,CASSPRGGVRYF,TGTGCCAGCAGCCCTAGGGGCGGAGTACGGTACTTC
.,TRBV5-4,TRBJ2-5,TRBD2,CASSPKLAGQETQYF,TGTGCCAGCAGCCCAAAACTAGCGGGGCAAGAGACCCAGTACTTC
.,TRBV5-6,TRBJ2-7,.,CASRRGSGSSSYEQYF,TGTGCCAGCAGGCGGGGTTCGGGCAGCAGCTCCTACGAGCAGTACTTC
.,TRBV6-5,TRBJ1-6,.,CASTPGAYNSPLHF,TGTGCCAGCACCCCTGGAGCCTATAATTCACCCCTCCACTTT
.,TRBV9,TRBJ1-2,.,CASSGLGGYTF,TGTGCCAGCAGCGGGCTGGGGGGCTACACCTTC
.,TRBV28,TRBJ1-4,.,CASSPAWGVREKLFF,TGTGCCAGCAGCCCGGCTTGGGGAGTACGCGAAAAACTGTTTTTT
many,TRBV6-4,TRBJ2-2,TRBD2,CASAPSGGARTGELFF,TGTGCCAGCGCACCAAGCGGGGGGGCGAGGACCGGGGAGCTGTTTTTT
.,TRBV4-2,TRBJ2-3,.,CASSQALGTGGGTDTQYF,TGTGCCAGCAGCCAAGCCCTCGGGACGGGGGGCGGGACAGATACGCAGTATTTT
once,TRBV10-3,TRBJ2-3,.,CAITQTQTTDTQYF,TGTGCCATCACACAAACACAAACCACAGATACGCAGTATTTT
.,TRBV9,TRBJ2-2,.,CASSPWAGELFF,TGTGCCAGCAGCCCCTGGGCCGGGGAGCTGTTTTTT
.,TRBV7-8,TRBJ2-5,TRBD2,CASSWGLAGAEETQYF,TGTGCCAGCAGCTGGGGACTAGCGGGGGCCGAAGAGACCCAGTACTTC